These 11 T cell receptor beta chains came from one sample sequenced in a study of beta chain features in type 1 diabetes. Points from the study as a whole: Within each of all four CD4+ subsets, Type 1 diabetes patients had TCRB CDR3s that were moderately but significantly shorter.

These receptors' targets are unknown. The entirety of the isolated RNA underwent reverse transcription, so expressed TCRB transcripts were sequenced. Produced via immunoSEQ multiplex PCR; TCRdb's table is partial and in-frame only. Among around 120,000 clones, roughly 17% were seen once, and the ten largest hold around 2.6%. Material for sequencing was central memory CD4+ T cells from blood. These receptors were taken from a man between 18 and 29 years old with type 1 diabetes.

This clone has more than one count but fewer than ten. The chain joins TRBV15 to TRBJ2-5, with TRBD1 identical over 7 bases. J lost 4 bases, V lost 0 bases, and 5 bases had no gene match. The CDR3 length is 15 residues. Germline CDR1 reads LNHNV; CDR2 reads YYDKDF (reference sequence). The CDR3 sequence is CATSREKGQPETQYF. The CDR3 DNA sequence: TGTGCCACCAGCAGAGAGAAGGGACAGCCAGAGACCCAGTACTTC. The full variable domain, completed using reference TRBV15 and TRBJ2-5, is DAMVIQNPRYQVTQFGKPVTLSCSQTLNHNVMYWYQQKSSQAPKLLFHYYDKDFNNEADTPDNFQSRRPNTSFCFLDIRSPGLGDTAMYLCATSREKGQPETQYFGPGTRLLVL.

This clone was detected a few times. The chain recombines TRBV21-1 with TRBJ2-2. TRBV21-1 is a listed pseudogene. The CDR3 loop spans 10 amino acids. The CDR3 region has the DNA TGTGCCAGCAGGTCCGGGGAGCTGTTTTTT. Encoded protein: CASRSGELFF.

The chain has TRBV18 and TRBJ2-3; 9 bases are shared with TRBD1. The CDR3 is 17 residues long. The germline CDR1 and CDR2 sequences are KGHSH and LQKENI. The J segment lost 4 bases and the V segment lost 3 bases, leaving 11 bases of the junction unmatched. The CDR3 loop is CASSPEDRGWGADTQYF. The CDR3 DNA reads as TGTGCCAGCTCACCTGAGGACAGGGGATGGGGCGCAGATACGCAGTATTTT.

This clone was counted ten times or more. The chain couples TRBV27 to TRBJ1-3; D unclear. Per germline, CDR1 MNHEY and CDR2 SMNVEV (reference sequence). The V end lost 3 bases, the J end lost 4 bases, and 7 bases lay between the germline ends. The CDR3 runs to 13 residues. The CDR3 region is CASSFGRGNTIYF. Written as DNA, the CDR3 is TGTGCCAGCAGTTTCGGGAGGGGAAACACCATATATTTT.

This clone was recorded a few times. Written as DNA, the CDR3 is TGTGCCACTAATAAAGCGGGAAAAGGGAAGTTCTTC. Translating it yields CATNKAGKGKFF. V and J are TRBV2 and TRBJ2-1; 7 positions match TRBD2. The CDR3 runs 12 residues. Germline loops: CDR1 SNHLY, CDR2 FYNNEI. Unmatched junction bases numbered 14, after V lost 10 bases and J lost 14 bases.

The chain recombines TRBV30 with TRBJ2-3; 9 bases match TRBD2. The CDR3 spans 13 residues. Trimming took 5 bases from V and 8 from J; bases not matched to a gene: 8. CDR1 GTSNPN and CDR2 SVGIG come from the germline V gene (reference sequence). The CDR3: CAWEREVWGTQYF. The CDR3 coding sequence is TGTGCCTGGGAGCGGGAGGTATGGGGTACGCAGTATTTT.

This clone turned up a few times. The chain carries TRBV7-2 and TRBJ2-1, with D hard to call. Germline lookup yields CDR1 SGHTA and CDR2 FQGNSA. The CDR3 consists of 14 residues. V lost 2 bases to trimming and J lost 4 bases, with 9 bases between them. The CDR3 region is CASSLLSEYNEQFF. In nucleotides, the CDR3 is TGTGCCAGCAGCTTATTGTCTGAATACAATGAGCAGTTCTTC. Based on the CDR3 plus reference TRBV7-2 and TRBJ2-1, the full variable domain is GAGVSQSPSNKVTEKGKDVELRCDPISGHTALYWYRQSLGQGLEFLIYFQGNSAPDKSGLPSDRFSAERTGGSVSTLTIQRTQQEDSAVYLCASSLLSEYNEQFFGPGTRLTVL.

Only a few counts were recorded for this clone. The V and J genes are TRBV5-1 and TRBJ1-2; D not resolved. The V gene lost 0 bases and the J gene lost 7 bases, with 10 bases spanning the gap. From germline, CDR1 is SGHRS and CDR2 YFSETQ. The CDR3 runs 13 residues. The CDR3 protein is CASSLVLSSGYTF. In nucleotides, the CDR3 is TGCGCCAGCAGCTTGGTTCTGTCGTCTGGCTACACCTTC.

Only a few counts were recorded for this clone. The chain employs TRBV18 and TRBJ2-5; a weak D match, TRBD2 (7 bases). The CDR3 runs 15 residues. Germline V gives CDR1 KGHSH, CDR2 LQKENI. Trimming took 0 bases from V and 1 from J, leaving 9 bases between them. CDR3 nucleotide sequence: TGTGCCAGCTCACCACCGGCGGGGGCCCAAGAGACCCAGTACTTC. This translates into CASSPPAGAQETQYF.

In this sample, this clone turned up a few times. The gene calls are TRBV9 and TRBJ2-3; unclear D gene. Germline V gene lookup returns CDR1 SGDLS and CDR2 YYNGEE. V lost 3 bases and J 4 bases, leaving 12 bases between the germline ends. This CDR3 has 14 residues. CDR3 loop: CASSATWRSDTQYF. The CDR3 DNA is TGTGCCAGCAGCGCGACCTGGCGGTCAGATACGCAGTATTTT.

V usage is TRBV7-8 and J usage is TRBJ2-5, with TRBD2 identical over 8 bases. The CDR3 is made up of 15 amino acids. With V trimmed by 6 bases and J by 2 bases, 8 bases remained unmatched. Germline assignment: CDR1 SGHVS and CDR2 FQNEAQ. CDR3 in DNA: TGTGCCAGCAGACCGGGACTAGTGGCACAAGAGACCCAGTACTTC. It encodes CASRPGLVAQETQYF.